This is a list of T cell receptor beta chains from one sample in a study of T cell responses to AZD1222 COVID-19 vaccine. Measured with immunoSEQ multiplex PCR; TCRdb has only the in-frame clones, and not every one. The sample has more than 150,000 clones, about nine tenths seen once; the top ten hold more than 1.3%. Sequenced here: peripheral blood, sampled on day 0 of AZD1222 vaccination. These receptors were obtained from an adult in good health. The CDR3 runs from the conserved cysteine through the conserved F or W. A D gene is named only where the DNA matches it firmly.

cdr3_length v_call d_call cdr3_aa
11 TRBV29-1 . CSVTTNEKLFF
19 TRBV5-5 TRBD1 CASSHVRAPGQVFVNIQYF
15 TRBV28 . CASSWSPGAGETQYF
15 TRBV5-1 TRBD1 CASNIGQGWDEKLFF
13 TRBV10-3 TRBD1 CAISEGQAPPQHF
10 TRBV20-1 . CSARQNGYTF
12 TRBV7-2 . CASSFGVNEAFF
15 TRBV19 . CASTEPRGANYGYTF
17 TRBV18 TRBD1 CASSPTGQGLNTGELFF
15 TRBV27 TRBD2 CASSPLTGGAYEQYF
15 TRBV5-1 . CASSLDGISGNTIYF
15 TRBV19 TRBD1 CASSTAPGQWQPQHF
19 TRBV5-1 TRBD2 CASSLAPRFSGTSGTLQYF
15 TRBV7-2 . CASSLWLTGPVEAFF
13 TRBV29-1 . CSGTRGLGTEAFF
15 TRBV14 . CASSQGYRELAGYTF
17 TRBV5-1 TRBD2 CASSPEIAGGYANEQFF
13 TRBV27 . CASSLGRDTEAFF
15 TRBV19 TRBD1 CASSIMGQGAYGYTF
16 TRBV2 . CASSSSSGGSSQPQHF
12 TRBV7-9 . CASSFRRTEAFF
13 TRBV18 . CASSRPRNTEAFF
14 TRBV6-5 TRBD1 CASRPTGVHSPLHF
13 TRBV19 . CASGDSYNSPLHF
14 TRBV24-1 . CATSDSRLQETQYF
13 TRBV6-5 . CASKLTGRDGYTF
13 TRBV18 . CASSQGVNEKLFF
15 TRBV15 TRBD1 CATSSPQGGNEKLFF
16 TRBV29-1 TRBD2 CSVGRGGGVNTGELFF
14 TRBV30 . CAWSPGTALETQYF
17 TRBV5-1 . CASSLPEGRSTGNTIYF
10 TRBV20-1 . CSAREHGYTF
15 TRBV10-3 . CAISEWAGVGEKLFF
16 TRBV27 . CASSLASGASYNEQFF
15 TRBV6-1 . CASSEWGREDTEAFF
13 TRBV9 . CASSGIMNTEAFF
15 TRBV29-1 TRBD1 CSVDGTGSYNYGYTF
13 TRBV5-4 . CASSLAEGVGYTF
14 TRBV27 . CASSFQWSYNEQFF
15 TRBV7-9 TRBD1 CASSLNQGAARGYTF
18 TRBV7-2 TRBD1 CASSPRQGMKIFNYGYTF
15 TRBV4-3 TRBD1 CASSQARTGRGGYTF
14 TRBV7-3 . CASSLSPNSYEQYF
15 TRBV10-2 TRBD1 CASSEFPGTGGEAFF
11 TRBV12-3/TRBV12-4 . CASQKNTEAFF
16 TRBV11-2 TRBD1 CASSLDFDRAADTQYF
14 TRBV2 . CASIKPGAADTQYF
14 TRBV6-2/TRBV6-3 . CASSPTTWASKQYF
16 TRBV5-1 TRBD1 CASSLGQGRVDTEAFF
13 TRBV11-2 . CASSLDLGNTQYF
14 TRBV5-1 . CASSRTVSGNTIYF
14 TRBV21-1 . CASSYVRVQQPQHF
15 TRBV5-1 . CASSLVSGRGETQYF
15 TRBV6-1 . CASSEEGSGAYEQYF
14 TRBV25-1 TRBD1 CASSHRGTYNEQFF
13 TRBV2 TRBD1 CASSSQGVQPQHF
13 TRBV19 . CASRRDRSYEQYF
15 TRBV6-2/TRBV6-3 TRBD1 CASSTLTGAEDTQYF
14 TRBV19 . CASTPRAGIGEQYF
16 TRBV28 . CASSILAPRGRNGYTF